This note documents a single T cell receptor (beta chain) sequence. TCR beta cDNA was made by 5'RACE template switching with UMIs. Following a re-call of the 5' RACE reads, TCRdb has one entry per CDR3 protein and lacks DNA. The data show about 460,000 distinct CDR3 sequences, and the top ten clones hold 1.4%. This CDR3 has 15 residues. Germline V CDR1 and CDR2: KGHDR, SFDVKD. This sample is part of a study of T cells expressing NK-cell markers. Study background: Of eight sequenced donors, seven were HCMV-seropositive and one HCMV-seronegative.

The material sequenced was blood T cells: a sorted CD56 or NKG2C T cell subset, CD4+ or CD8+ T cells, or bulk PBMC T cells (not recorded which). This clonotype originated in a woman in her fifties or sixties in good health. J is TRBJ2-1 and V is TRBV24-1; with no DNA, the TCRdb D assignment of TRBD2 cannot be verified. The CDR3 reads CATSDSAGRVGEQFF.